These 30 T cell receptor beta chains were sequenced from one sample in a study of T cells after yellow fever vaccination. TCRdb processed the 5' RACE reads anew with MiXCR; each CDR3 protein has one entry. Found here are around 320,000 distinct CDR3 sequences, around 10% of them singletons; the top ten hold about 3%. The sequencing here drew on CD4+ T cells sorted from PBMCs, taken 5 days after the yellow fever booster vaccination. Receptors originate from a young man who received the YFV17D yellow fever vaccine.

This clonotype turned up a few times. The chain carries TRBV20-1 and TRBJ2-3, with D possibly matching TRBD1 (5 bases). Germline loops: CDR1 DFQATT, CDR2 SNEGSKA (reference sequence). V lost 2 bases to trimming and J lost 6 bases, with 21 bases between them. This CDR3 is built from 16 residues. The CDR3 loop is CSARPPRVVVGDTQYF. The DNA for the CDR3 is TGCAGTGCTAGACCCCCCAGGGTGGTAGTGGGGGATACGCAGTATTTT.

This chain links TRBV7-2 with TRBJ1-1; D is unresolved. The CDR3 runs 13 residues. Germline V gives CDR1 SGHTA, CDR2 FQGNSA. V dropped 3 bases and J dropped 5 bases, with 10 bases sitting between them. This chain's CDR3 is CASSFNLRTEAFF. The CDR3 coding sequence is TGTGCCAGCAGCTTTAACTTGAGAACTGAAGCTTTCTTT.

This clonotype has just a few counts. The chain combines TRBV3-1 with TRBJ2-3; D remains unclear. The CDR3 has 14 amino acids. V was shortened by 4 bases and J by 2 bases, with 10 bases between the two germline ends. Germline V lookup: CDR1 LGHDT, CDR2 YNNKEL (reference sequence). The CDR3 region is CASSPSVYTDTQYF. Written as DNA, the CDR3 is TGTGCCAGCAGCCCCTCCGTTTACACAGATACGCAGTATTTT.

Many counts were recorded for this clonotype. The gene calls are TRBV7-9 and TRBJ2-1; 7 nucleotides match TRBD1. The germline CDR1 and CDR2 sequences are SEHNR and FQNEAQ (reference sequence). Trimming at V came to 0 bases and at J to 4 bases, leaving 15 bases not matched to a gene. The CDR3 runs 19 residues. The CDR3: CASSLAVGRQGVGYNEQFF. The CDR3 region has the DNA TGTGCCAGCAGCTTAGCAGTTGGGCGACAGGGAGTTGGGTACAATGAGCAGTTCTTC.

Regarding this clonotype: This may arise from a read error, as a much more abundant clone is one base away. This sequence joins TRBV27 and TRBJ2-2; D might be TRBD1 (6 bases). This CDR3 is 15 amino acids long. Germline CDR1 MNHEY, CDR2 SMNVEV (reference sequence). CDR3 sequence reads: CTSSLKGVYTGELFF. The DNA for the CDR3 is TGTACCAGCAGTTTAAAGGGGGTGTACACCGGGGAGCTGTTTTTT.

The chain recombines TRBV6-2 or TRBV6-3 with TRBJ2-5, with D possibly being TRBD2 (5 bases). Deletions cut 4 bases from V and 5 bases from J, with 8 bases between. Germline loops: CDR1 MNHEY, CDR2 SVGEGT. This CDR3 comprises 12 residues. This CDR3 is CASSSGGETQYF. Written as DNA, the CDR3 is TGTGCCAGCAGTTCGGGCGGGGAGACCCAGTACTTC.

The genes are TRBV20-1 and TRBJ2-7, with D maybe TRBD1 (5 bases). Germline V lookup: CDR1 DFQATT, CDR2 SNEGSKA (reference sequence). V lost 6 bases and J lost 3, with 12 bases in between. The CDR3 contains 12 residues. The CDR3 loop is CSAPTDSYEQYF. DNA of the CDR3: TGCAGTGCACCTACCGACAGCTACGAGCAGTACTTC.

As regards this clonotype: A read error may be the cause here, since a much bigger clone is one base away. The V and J genes are TRBV5-4 and TRBJ2-5; D is unclear. The V and J ends lost 4 bases and 2 bases respectively, with 9 bases between them. The CDR3 spans 13 residues. Per the germline V gene, CDR1 is SGHNT and CDR2 is YYREEE (reference sequence). The DNA of the CDR3 is TGTGCCAGCAGCGCGTGGGTGCAAGAGACCCAGTACTTC. Its protein product is CASSAWVQETQYF. Full variable domain (remainder filled in from reference TRBV5-4 and TRBJ2-5): ETGVTQSPTHLIKTRGQQVTLRCSSQSGHNTVSWYQQALGQGPQFIFQYYREEENGRGNFPPRFSGLQFPNYSSELNVNALELDDSALYLCASSAWVQETQYFGPGTRLLVL.

This clonotype was seen a handful of times. The V gene is TRBV4-2, the J gene TRBJ1-5, with D possibly matching TRBD1 (5 bases). V was cut by 3 bases and J by 9 bases, with 9 bases left in between. Germline assignment: CDR1 LGHNA and CDR2 YNFKEQ. The CDR3 loop spans 12 amino acids. The chain's CDR3 is CASSQGDRPQHF. In DNA, the CDR3 is TGTGCCAGCAGCCAGGGAGACAGGCCCCAGCATTTT.

CDR3 in amino acids: CAIRAGAPRGQDTQYF. The CDR3 nucleotides read TGTGCCATCAGAGCAGGGGCTCCGAGGGGACAAGATACGCAGTATTTT. The V gene is TRBV10-3, the J gene TRBJ2-3, with TRBD1 as a possible D gene (6 bases). CDR1 is ENHRY and CDR2 is SYGVKD in the germline V gene. The germline V and J ends were trimmed by 6 bases and 5 bases, with 21 bases remaining between them. There are 16 residues in the CDR3.

This clonotype has ten or more counts. V usage is TRBV6-2 or TRBV6-3 and J usage is TRBJ1-4, with a tentative D call TRBD1 (5 bases). This CDR3 spans 14 amino acids. The germline V gene has CDR1 MNHEY and CDR2 SVGEGT. Trimming took 5 bases from V and 6 from J, leaving 13 bases between them. This chain's CDR3 is CASSEGGADEKLFF. In nucleotides, the CDR3 is TGTGCCAGCAGTGAAGGCGGGGCGGATGAAAAACTGTTTTTT.

This clonotype was recorded many times. The genes are TRBV6-6 and TRBJ2-3; 7 bases agree with TRBD1. This CDR3 is built from 14 residues. V shed 5 bases and J 3 bases; nucleotides not matched to a gene: 5. CDR1 is MNHNY, CDR2 SVGAGI, per germline (reference sequence). CDR3 in amino acids: CASSDRVGTDTQYF. The CDR3 DNA sequence: TGTGCCAGCAGTGACAGGGTGGGGACAGATACGCAGTATTTT.

The chain joins TRBV20-1 to TRBJ1-5, with D uncertain. V lost 2 bases and J lost 4, with 9 bases in between. Germline CDR1 and CDR2: DFQATT and SNEGSKA (reference sequence). This CDR3 region has 13 residues. CDR3 loop: CSARNAGNQPQHF. Here the CDR3 DNA reads TGCAGTGCTAGAAACGCGGGGAATCAGCCCCAGCATTTT.

This clonotype turned up a few times. The genes are TRBV5-4 and TRBJ2-1, with a weak D call TRBD2 (7 bases). V was cut by 5 bases and J by 6 bases, with 12 bases left in between. Per the germline V gene, CDR1 is SGHNT and CDR2 is YYREEE (reference sequence). The CDR3 is 13 amino acids. The CDR3 nucleotides read TGTGCCAGCAGGGCCCGGGGGGCCAATGAGCAGTTCTTC. This codes for CASRARGANEQFF.

This clonotype was seen a handful of times. V gene TRBV5-6 combines with J gene TRBJ2-7; TRBD2 matches at 10 bases. The ends lost 5 bases at V and 3 bases at J; junction bases unmatched: 5. The germline CDR1 and CDR2 sequences are SGHDT and YYEEEE. The CDR3 sequence is 14 residues long. The CDR3 bases are TGTGCCAGCAGGTCGGGACTAGCGCTCTACGAGCAGTACGTC. Its protein is CASRSGLALYEQYV.

This clonotype was detected many times. Written as DNA, the CDR3 is TGCAGCGTTCCCGGGGTCCCCTACAATGAGCAGTTCTTC. It specifies CSVPGVPYNEQFF. The chain uses TRBV29-1 and TRBJ2-1; D may be TRBD2 (5 bases). Trimming took off 5 bases at V and 2 bases at J, with 10 bases between the two ends. Per germline, CDR1 SQVTM and CDR2 ANQGSEA. The CDR3 spans 13 residues.

This clonotype has more than one count but fewer than ten. The rearrangement joins TRBV20-1 to TRBJ1-2, with a weak D call TRBD1 (6 bases). Germline assignment: CDR1 DFQATT and CDR2 SNEGSKA (reference sequence). CDR3 size: 15 residues. V was shortened by 0 bases and J by 4 bases, with 15 bases between the two germline ends. This chain's CDR3 is CSARDPSPGAYGYTF. Written as DNA, the CDR3 is TGCAGTGCTAGAGATCCCTCGCCAGGGGCCTATGGCTACACCTTC.

This clonotype was seen many times. The chain has TRBV7-2 and TRBJ1-6; D gene unclear. The V gene lost 2 bases and the J gene lost 6 bases, with 5 bases spanning the gap. Germline loops: CDR1 SGHTA, CDR2 FQGNSA. The CDR3 has 13 residues. CDR3 DNA: TGTGCCAGCAGCTTACCCCCTAATTCACCCCTCCACTTT. Residues: CASSLPPNSPLHF.

There are many counts of this clonotype. The chain is built from TRBV3-1 and TRBJ1-5; a possible D gene is TRBD1 (6 bases). This CDR3 comprises 16 residues. Per germline, CDR1 LGHDT and CDR2 YNNKEL (reference sequence). V was trimmed by 6 bases and J by 3 bases, leaving 18 bases between them. CDR3 nucleotides: TGTGCCAGCAGTCCGGATTGGCAGGGGCTCAATCAGCCCCAGCATTTT. Translating it yields CASSPDWQGLNQPQHF. The full variable domain, in which reference TRBV3-1 and TRBJ1-5 provide the parts outside the CDR3, is DTAVSQTPKYLVTQMGNDKSIKCEQNLGHDTMYWYKQDSKKFLKIMFSYNNKELIINETVPNRFSPKSPDKAHLNLHINSLELGDSAVYFCASSPDWQGLNQPQHFGDGTRLSIL.

V usage is TRBV6-6 and J usage is TRBJ1-3; D remains ambiguous. Germline V gives CDR1 MNHNY, CDR2 SVGAGI (reference sequence). The V end was cut by 6 bases, the J end by 0 bases, with 18 bases between. The length of the CDR3 is 17 residues. The CDR3 region has the DNA TGTGCCAGCAGACCCGGACCTATCGCTACCTCTGGAAACACCATATATTTT. This codes for CASRPGPIATSGNTIYF.

The J gene is TRBJ2-7, the V gene TRBV4-3; unclear D gene. V was shortened by 0 bases and J by 9 bases, with 15 bases between the two germline ends. The V gene's germline CDR1 is LGHNA and CDR2 YSLEER. CDR3 length: 14 residues. CDR3 sequence (DNA): TGCGCCAGCAGCCAAGATCGAGTTTCGTATATGCAGTACTTC. It specifies CASSQDRVSYMQYF.

This clonotype has at least ten counts. DNA of the CDR3: TGTGCCAGCAGCTTTCCCAGCGGCGGGCTGGGCTTCTATGGCTACACCTTC. This encodes CASSFPSGGLGFYGYTF. V gene TRBV7-2 combines with J gene TRBJ1-2; no clear D gene. Germline V gives CDR1 SGHTA, CDR2 FQGNSA. The ends were cut back, 3 bases at V and 4 bases at J, with 21 bases in the middle. The CDR3 sequence is 17 residues long.

This chain links TRBV5-1 with TRBJ1-2; maybe TRBD1 (6 bases). The V and J ends lost 0 bases and 6 bases respectively, with 12 bases between them. Germline CDR1 is SGHRS and CDR2 is YFSETQ. This CDR3 has 14 amino acids. For the CDR3, the DNA is TGCGCCAGCAGCTTGGAAGGCAGGGGAGATGGCTACACCTTC. Amino acids: CASSLEGRGDGYTF.

The J gene is TRBJ2-3, the V gene TRBV24-1; D is unresolved. There are 13 residues in the CDR3. V was cut by 1 base and J by 5 bases, with 6 bases left in between. Germline V gives CDR1 KGHDR, CDR2 SFDVKD. This chain's CDR3 is CATSDFYIDTQYF. The CDR3 nucleotides are TGTGCCACCAGTGATTTCTATATAGATACGCAGTATTTT.

Only a few counts were recorded for this clonotype. The chain carries TRBV3-1 and TRBJ2-3; D possibly matches TRBD1 or TRBD2 (5 bases each). Germline CDR1 is LGHDT and CDR2 is YNNKEL (reference sequence). CDR3 length: 14 amino acids. The V end was cut by 2 bases, the J end by 3 bases, with 9 bases between. The CDR3 DNA is TGTGCCAGCAGCCAAACGGGGCCGACAGATACGCAGTATTTT. Translating it yields CASSQTGPTDTQYF.

Turning to this clonotype: A junction end diverges from the germline sequence, so it may reflect a read error. This chain uses TRBV6-1 with TRBJ1-2; 9 positions agree with TRBD1. The CDR3 runs to 16 residues. CDR1 and CDR2 (germline): MNHNS, SASEGT. The CDR3 is CASREGYRGPNYGYTF. In DNA form, the CDR3 reads TGTGCCAGCAGAGAAGGGTACAGGGGGCCCAACTATGGCTACACCTTC.

This clonotype was counted at least ten times. V and J are TRBV2 and TRBJ1-6; D gene uncertain. The germline gives CDR1 SNHLY, CDR2 FYNNEI. Trimming removed 3 bases from V and 10 bases from J, with 13 bases in between. The CDR3 is made up of 14 amino acids. The CDR3 reads CASSDLSSESPLHF. DNA for the CDR3: TGTGCCAGCAGTGATCTCAGCTCAGAATCACCCCTCCACTTT.

The V gene is TRBV6-5, the J gene TRBJ2-5, with 9 bases that match TRBD2. V dropped 0 bases and J dropped 2; count of bases not matched to a gene: 1. The V gene's germline CDR1 is MNHEY and CDR2 SVGAGI. This CDR3 is built from 15 residues. CDR3 bases: TGTGCCAGCAGTTACTCGGCGGGGGGGCAAGAGACCCAGTACTTC. Its translation: CASSYSAGGQETQYF.

V and J are TRBV28 and TRBJ1-1; 7 bases fit TRBD1. Trimming at V came to 6 bases and at J to 5 bases, leaving 15 bases not matched to a gene. Per the germline V gene, CDR1 is MDHEN and CDR2 is SYDVKM. The CDR3 loop spans 16 amino acids. The CDR3 reads CASSPRQGRVRTEAFF. The CDR3 nucleotides are TGTGCCAGCAGCCCCCGACAGGGTAGGGTACGAACTGAAGCTTTCTTT.

This chain joins TRBV19 and TRBJ2-5; tentative D call: TRBD1 (5 bases). V lost 6 bases and J lost 4, with 12 bases in between. Germline V gives CDR1 LNHDA, CDR2 SQIVND (reference sequence). The CDR3 covers 13 residues. CDR3 DNA: TGTGCCAGTAGCGATCAGGGAAGAGAGACCCAGTACTTC. Its protein product is CASSDQGRETQYF.